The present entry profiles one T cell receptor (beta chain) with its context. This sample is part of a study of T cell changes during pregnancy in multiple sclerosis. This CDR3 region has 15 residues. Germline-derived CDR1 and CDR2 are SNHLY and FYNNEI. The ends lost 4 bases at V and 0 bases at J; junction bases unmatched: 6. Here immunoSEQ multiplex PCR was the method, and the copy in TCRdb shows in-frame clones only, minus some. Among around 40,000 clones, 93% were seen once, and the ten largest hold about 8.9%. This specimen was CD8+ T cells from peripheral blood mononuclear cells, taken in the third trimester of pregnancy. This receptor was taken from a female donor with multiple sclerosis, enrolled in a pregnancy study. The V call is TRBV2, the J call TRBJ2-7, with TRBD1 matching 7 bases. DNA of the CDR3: TGTGCCAGCAGTGCCACCGGGACAGCCTCCTACGAGCAGTACTTC. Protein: CASSATGTASYEQYF. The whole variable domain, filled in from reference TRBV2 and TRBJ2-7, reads EPEVTQTPSHQVTQMGQEVILRCVPISNHLYFYWYRQILGQKVEFLVSFYNNEISEKSEIFDDQFSVERPDGSNFTLKIRSTKLEDSAMYFCASSATGTASYEQYFGPGTRLTVT.